Below are 19 T cell receptor beta chains sequenced from a single sample in a study of identical twins. MiXCR, run by TCRdb on the 5' RACE reads, gives a single entry per CDR3 protein. The sample has 640,000 or so distinct CDR3 sequences, roughly 6.2% seen once; the top ten hold roughly 1.6%. Input material: naive T cells sorted from blood. Source of these receptors: a man aged 18 to 35 in good health.

Many counts were recorded for this clonotype. CDR3 coding DNA: TGTGCCAGTAGTATTGGGGCAGGGAATACTGAAGCTTTCTTT. It encodes CASSIGAGNTEAFF. The chain links TRBV19 to TRBJ1-1, with D tentatively TRBD1 (5 bases). Trimming stripped 3 bases from V and 5 bases from J, with 13 bases between. The CDR3 is made up of 14 amino acids. In germline, CDR1 is LNHDA, CDR2 SQIVND (reference sequence).

This clonotype occurred many times. The V and J genes are TRBV11-2 and TRBJ2-3, with 15 bases fitting TRBD2. The ends lost 8 bases at V and 2 bases at J; junction bases unmatched: 14. The CDR3 has 19 residues. Germline lookup yields CDR1 SGHAT and CDR2 FQNNGV. The CDR3 protein is CASGWTGRTSGRVTDTQYF. DNA of the CDR3: TGTGCCAGCGGATGGACAGGGAGGACTAGCGGGAGGGTCACAGATACGCAGTATTTT.

In its sample, this clonotype was seen many times. J is TRBJ1-4 and V is TRBV12-3 or TRBV12-4, with TRBD1 matching over 9 bases. The CDR3 length is 16 residues. After removal of 4 bases from V and 8 bases from J, the junction contained 11 bases not matched to a gene. The DNA of the CDR3 is TGTGCCAGCAGTTCCCGCCCCGGGACAGGGCACGAAAAACTGTTTTTT. It encodes CASSSRPGTGHEKLFF.

The chain employs TRBV18 and TRBJ2-3, with 12 nucleotides matching TRBD2. V dropped 3 bases and J dropped 0; count of bases not matched to a gene: 10. CDR1 KGHSH and CDR2 LQKENI come from the germline V gene. There are 19 residues in the CDR3. The CDR3: CASSPRPGLAGSSTDTQYF. CDR3 in DNA: TGTGCCAGCTCACCGCGCCCGGGACTAGCGGGTTCTAGCACAGATACGCAGTATTTT.

This rearrangement joins TRBV3-1 to TRBJ2-2; 8 nucleotides align to TRBD1. From germline, CDR1 is LGHDT and CDR2 YNNKEL (reference sequence). Unmatched junction bases numbered 7, after V lost 11 bases and J lost 5 bases. This CDR3 contains 13 residues. CDR3 region: CAAGDRSTGELFF. CDR3 sequence (DNA): TGTGCCGCCGGGGACAGGTCTACCGGGGAGCTGTTTTTT. The complete variable domain, with remaining parts taken from reference TRBV3-1 and TRBJ2-2, reads DTAVSQTPKYLVTQMGNDKSIKCEQNLGHDTMYWYKQDSKKFLKIMFSYNNKELIINETVPNRFSPKSPDKAHLNLHINSLELGDSAVYFCAAGDRSTGELFFGEGSRLTVL.

The rearrangement uses TRBV18 and TRBJ2-1; D may be TRBD1 (5 bases). The CDR3 consists of 15 residues. The germline V gene has CDR1 KGHSH and CDR2 LQKENI. V was trimmed by 3 bases and J by 5 bases, leaving 14 bases between them. The CDR3 region has the DNA TGTGCCAGCTCACCCCGGACACACACGGACAATGAGCAGTTCTTC. Protein sequence: CASSPRTHTDNEQFF.

This clonotype appeared many times. The chain joins TRBV20-1 to TRBJ1-2; D not certain. CDR1 and CDR2 (germline): DFQATT, SNEGSKA (reference sequence). Deletions cut 4 bases from V and 8 bases from J, with 11 bases between. This CDR3 spans 11 amino acids. The chain's CDR3 is CSATGSVGYTF. The CDR3 DNA sequence: TGCAGTGCTACAGGTTCGGTAGGCTACACCTTC.

The V gene is TRBV11-2, the J gene TRBJ2-1; either TRBD1 or TRBD2 may fit D (5 bases each). Germline V gene lookup returns CDR1 SGHAT and CDR2 FQNNGV. Trimming removed 1 base at V and 2 bases at J, with 12 bases between. CDR3 length equals 16 residues. CDR3 sequence: CASSLVGGAAYNEQFF. CDR3 nucleotide sequence: TGTGCCAGCAGCTTAGTTGGGGGAGCAGCCTACAATGAGCAGTTCTTC.

In its sample, this clonotype was seen many times. The CDR3 bases are TGTGCCAGCAGCCCGGGGCCTGACTATGGCTACACCTTC. This gives the protein CASSPGPDYGYTF. V and J are TRBV12-3 or TRBV12-4 and TRBJ1-2; TRBD1 might be the D (5 bases). The length of the CDR3 is 13 residues. Trimming took 6 bases from V and 3 from J, leaving 11 bases between them.

As for this clonotype: This may come from a read error, since a much larger clone is one base off. This rearrangement joins TRBV28 to TRBJ2-4, with D tentatively TRBD2 (5 bases). The V end lost 4 bases, the J end lost 8 bases, and 15 bases lay between the germline ends. This CDR3 is 14 amino acids long. In germline, CDR1 is MDHEN, CDR2 SYDVKM. The CDR3 region has the DNA TGTGCCAGCAGTTCCATGACTACCTCCGACATTCAGTACTTC. It encodes CASSSMTTSDIQYF. Together with reference TRBV28 and TRBJ2-4, the CDR3 gives the full variable domain: DVKVTQSSRYLVKRTGEKVFLECVQDMDHENMFWYRQDPGLGLRLIYFSYDVKMKEKGDIPEGYSVSREKKERFSLILESASTNQTSMYLCASSSMTTSDIQYFGAGTRLSVL.

In this sample, this clonotype turned up a few times. The CDR3 loop is CASRKSGSGETQYF. DNA for the CDR3: TGCGCCAGCAGGAAAAGCGGGAGTGGGGAGACCCAGTACTTC. This chain connects TRBV5-1 to TRBJ2-5, with 8 bases matching TRBD2. V dropped 5 bases and J dropped 5; count of bases not matched to a gene: 8. The length of the CDR3 is 14 residues. Germline lookup yields CDR1 SGHRS and CDR2 YFSETQ.

This clonotype was seen repeatedly, ten times or more. The rearrangement joins TRBV11-1 to TRBJ1-4, with D tentatively TRBD1 (5 bases). V was pared by 5 bases and J by 4 bases, with 23 bases between. The V gene's germline CDR1 is SGHAT and CDR2 FQDESV (reference sequence). This CDR3 is 18 amino acids long. CDR3 sequence reads: CASSPRRDSAPFNEKLFF. The CDR3 nucleotides are TGTGCCAGCAGCCCGAGGAGAGACAGTGCACCCTTTAATGAAAAACTGTTTTTT.

This clonotype was observed many times. The CDR3 spells CASSPGQRTRGYEQYF. CDR3 DNA sequence: TGTGCCAGCAGCCCGGGACAGAGGACTAGAGGCTACGAGCAGTACTTC. The rearrangement links TRBV5-6 to TRBJ2-7, with D perhaps assigned TRBD1 or TRBD2 (7 bases each). V was shortened by 4 bases and J by 3 bases, with 20 bases between the two germline ends. Looked up from germline, CDR1 is SGHDT and CDR2 is YYEEEE. The CDR3 consists of 16 residues.

In its sample, this clonotype was seen many times. The chain is built from TRBV15 and TRBJ1-1, with 7 positions matching TRBD1. Germline values: CDR1 LNHNV, CDR2 YYDKDF (reference sequence). CDR3 length equals 16 residues. J lost 0 bases, V lost 3 bases, and 7 bases had no gene match. DNA of the CDR3: TGTGCCACCAGCAGTCCAGAGGGACAGCTGAACACTGAAGCTTTCTTT. Its protein is CATSSPEGQLNTEAFF.

The sample holds many counts of this clonotype. The chain uses TRBV29-1 and TRBJ1-1; D unclear. Trimming took 1 base from V and 1 from J, leaving 13 bases between them. This CDR3 comprises 15 residues. Germline values: CDR1 SQVTM, CDR2 ANQGSEA. CDR3 sequence: CSVEGRGGPNTEAFF. The DNA of the CDR3 is TGCAGCGTTGAAGGGCGAGGTGGGCCGAACACTGAAGCTTTCTTT.

This clonotype has a count of ten or more. The rearrangement uses TRBV5-1 and TRBJ2-7, with TRBD2 matching 8 bases. Trimming took 4 bases from V and 5 from J; bases not matched to a gene: 5. The germline CDR1 and CDR2 sequences are SGHRS and YFSETQ. This CDR3 spans 13 amino acids. The CDR3: CASSIGTRDEQYV. CDR3 in DNA: TGCGCCAGCAGCATCGGGACTAGAGACGAGCAGTACGTC.

V and J are TRBV14 and TRBJ2-4, with TRBD2 identical over 8 bases. Trimming removed 1 base from V and 9 bases from J; junction bases left unmatched: 8. Germline V gene sequence: CDR1 SGHDN, CDR2 FVKESK. The CDR3 is made up of 15 amino acids. The CDR3 DNA sequence: TGTGCCAGCAGCCAAGCCCGGGGGGGGCCCGGCATTCAGTACTTC. Its protein is CASSQARGGPGIQYF.

The table lists this clonotype with a few counts. J is TRBJ2-2 and V is TRBV29-1, with D perhaps matching TRBD1 or TRBD2 (5 bases each). The germline V gene has CDR1 SQVTM and CDR2 ANQGSEA. There are 15 residues in the CDR3. The V gene lost 4 bases and the J gene lost 2 bases, with 14 bases spanning the gap. The CDR3 loop reads CSVGAGTANTGELFF. In nucleotides, the CDR3 is TGCAGCGTTGGGGCAGGGACGGCTAACACCGGGGAGCTGTTTTTT.

This clonotype was seen ten or more times. The chain joins TRBV5-5 to TRBJ2-1; TRBD1 aligns across 10 bases. V lost 2 bases, J lost 8 bases, and 10 bases stayed unmatched. Germline V gene data show CDR1 as SGHKS and CDR2 as YYEKEE (reference sequence). The CDR3 has 16 residues. DNA for the CDR3: TGTGCCAGCAGCTTTTGGATTGGGGACAGGGGAGATGAGCAGTTCTTC. It codes for CASSFWIGDRGDEQFF.